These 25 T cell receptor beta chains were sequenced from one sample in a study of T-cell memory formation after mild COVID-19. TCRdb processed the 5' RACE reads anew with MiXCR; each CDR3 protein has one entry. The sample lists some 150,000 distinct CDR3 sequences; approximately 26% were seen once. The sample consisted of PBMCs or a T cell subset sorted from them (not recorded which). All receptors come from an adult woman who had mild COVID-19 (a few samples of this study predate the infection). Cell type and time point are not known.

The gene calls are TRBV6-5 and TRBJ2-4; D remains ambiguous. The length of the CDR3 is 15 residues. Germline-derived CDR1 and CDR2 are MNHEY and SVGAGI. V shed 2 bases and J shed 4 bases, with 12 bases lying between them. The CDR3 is CASSYHGLAKNIQYF. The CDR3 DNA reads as TGTGCCAGCAGTTACCATGGGCTGGCGAAAAACATTCAGTACTTC.

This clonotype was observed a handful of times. The CDR3 reads CSSLGLTDTEAFF. The CDR3, as DNA: TGCAGCTCCCTGGGCCTTACGGACACTGAAGCTTTCTTT. The chain recombines TRBV29-1 with TRBJ1-1; D is unclear. V lost 8 bases and J 3 bases, leaving 16 bases between the germline ends. Per germline, CDR1 SQVTM and CDR2 ANQGSEA. The CDR3 extends over 13 amino acids.

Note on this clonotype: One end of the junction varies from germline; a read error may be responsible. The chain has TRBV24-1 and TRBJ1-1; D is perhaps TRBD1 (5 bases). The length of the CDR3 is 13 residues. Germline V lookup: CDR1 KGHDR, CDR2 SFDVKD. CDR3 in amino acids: CATSDPGTEEALF. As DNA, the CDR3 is TGTGCCACCAGTGACCCCGGGACGGAAGAAGCTTTATTT.

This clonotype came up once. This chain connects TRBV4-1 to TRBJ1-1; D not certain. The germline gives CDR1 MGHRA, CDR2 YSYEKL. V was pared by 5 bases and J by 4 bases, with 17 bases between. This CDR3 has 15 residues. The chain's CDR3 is CASSSYPGEGTEAFF. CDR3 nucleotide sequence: TGCGCCAGCAGCTCCTACCCGGGCGAGGGCACTGAAGCTTTCTTT.

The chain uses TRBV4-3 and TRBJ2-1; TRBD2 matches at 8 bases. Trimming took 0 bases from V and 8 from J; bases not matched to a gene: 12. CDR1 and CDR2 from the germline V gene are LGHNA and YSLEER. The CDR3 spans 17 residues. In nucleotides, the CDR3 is TGCGCCAGCAGCCAAGATCAGGGCCGAGCGGGAGTCGATGAGCAGTTCTTC. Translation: CASSQDQGRAGVDEQFF.

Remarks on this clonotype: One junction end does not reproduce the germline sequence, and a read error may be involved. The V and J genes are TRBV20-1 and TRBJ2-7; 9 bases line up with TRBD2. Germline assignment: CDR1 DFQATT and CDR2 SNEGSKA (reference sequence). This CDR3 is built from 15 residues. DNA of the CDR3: TGCAGTGCTAGAGCAGTCGGGACTAGCACCTATGAGCAGTACTTC. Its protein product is CSARAVGTSTYEQYF.

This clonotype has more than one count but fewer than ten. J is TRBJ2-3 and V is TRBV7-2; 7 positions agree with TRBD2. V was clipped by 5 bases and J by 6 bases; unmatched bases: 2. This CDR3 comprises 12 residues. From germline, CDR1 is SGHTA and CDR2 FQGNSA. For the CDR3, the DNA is TGTGCCAGCAGCCTACTAGCGGATACGCAGTATTTT. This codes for CASSLLADTQYF.

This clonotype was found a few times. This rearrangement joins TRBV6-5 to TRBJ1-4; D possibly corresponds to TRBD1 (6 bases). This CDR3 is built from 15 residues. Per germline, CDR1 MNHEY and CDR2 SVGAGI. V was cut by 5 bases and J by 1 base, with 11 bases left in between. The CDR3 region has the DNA TGTGCCAGCAGTCGCAGGACAGAAACTAATGAAAAACTGTTTTTT. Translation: CASSRRTETNEKLFF.

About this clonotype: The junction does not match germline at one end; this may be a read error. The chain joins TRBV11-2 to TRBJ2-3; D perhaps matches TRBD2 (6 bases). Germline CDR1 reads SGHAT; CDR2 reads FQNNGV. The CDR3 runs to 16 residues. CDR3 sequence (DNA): TGTGCCAGCAGCTTTATACTAGCTCTCAGCACAGATACGCAGTACTTT. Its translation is CASSFILALSTDTQYF.

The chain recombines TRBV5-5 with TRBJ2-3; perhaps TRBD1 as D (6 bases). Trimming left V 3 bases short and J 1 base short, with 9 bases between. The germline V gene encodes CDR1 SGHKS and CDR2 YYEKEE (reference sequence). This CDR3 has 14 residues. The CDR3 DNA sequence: TGTGCCAGCAGCTCGGACAGCCGCACAGATACGCAGTATTTT. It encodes CASSSDSRTDTQYF.

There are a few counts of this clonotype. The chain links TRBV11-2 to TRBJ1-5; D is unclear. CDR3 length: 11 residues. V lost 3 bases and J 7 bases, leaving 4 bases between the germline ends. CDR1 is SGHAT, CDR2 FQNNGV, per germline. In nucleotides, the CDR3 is TGTGCCAGCAGCTTTCGACAGCCCCAGCATTTT. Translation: CASSFRQPQHF.

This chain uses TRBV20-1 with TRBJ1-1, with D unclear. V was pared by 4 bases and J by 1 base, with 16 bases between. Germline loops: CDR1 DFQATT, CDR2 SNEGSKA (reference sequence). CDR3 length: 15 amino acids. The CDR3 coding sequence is TGCAGTGCTATCCGCCGGGAGGTCCCGAACACTGAAGCTTTCTTT. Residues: CSAIRREVPNTEAFF.

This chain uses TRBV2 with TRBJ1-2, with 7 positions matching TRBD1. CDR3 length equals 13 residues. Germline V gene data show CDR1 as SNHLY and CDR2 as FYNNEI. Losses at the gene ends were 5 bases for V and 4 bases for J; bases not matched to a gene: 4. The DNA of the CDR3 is TGTGCCAGCAGTTACAGGGGCGGCTATGGCTACACCTTC. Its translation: CASSYRGGYGYTF.

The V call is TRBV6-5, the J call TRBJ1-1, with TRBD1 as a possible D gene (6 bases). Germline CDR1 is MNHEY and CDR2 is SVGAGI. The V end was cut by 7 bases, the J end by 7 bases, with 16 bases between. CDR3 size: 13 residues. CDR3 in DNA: TGTGCCAGCATTAACCCACAGGGAAATGAAGCTTTCTTT. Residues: CASINPQGNEAFF.

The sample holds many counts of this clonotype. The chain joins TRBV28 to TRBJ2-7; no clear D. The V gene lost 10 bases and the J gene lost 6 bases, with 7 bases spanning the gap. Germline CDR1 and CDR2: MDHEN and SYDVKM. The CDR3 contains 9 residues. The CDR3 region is CATMSEQYF. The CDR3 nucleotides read TGTGCCACTATGAGCGAGCAGTACTTC.

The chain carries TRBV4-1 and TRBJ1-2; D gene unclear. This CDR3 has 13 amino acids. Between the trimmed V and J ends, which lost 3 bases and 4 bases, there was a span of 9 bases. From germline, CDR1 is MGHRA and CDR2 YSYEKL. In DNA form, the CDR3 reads TGCGCCAGCAGCCAGGCTCTGGCCTATGGCTACACCTTC. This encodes CASSQALAYGYTF.

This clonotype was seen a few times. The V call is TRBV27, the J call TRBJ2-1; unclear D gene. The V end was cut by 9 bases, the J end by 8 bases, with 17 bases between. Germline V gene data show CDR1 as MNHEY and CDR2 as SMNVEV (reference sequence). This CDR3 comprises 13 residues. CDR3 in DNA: TGTGCCAGTGACTTAAGAAAGGGCCATGAGCAGTTCTTC. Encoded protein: CASDLRKGHEQFF.

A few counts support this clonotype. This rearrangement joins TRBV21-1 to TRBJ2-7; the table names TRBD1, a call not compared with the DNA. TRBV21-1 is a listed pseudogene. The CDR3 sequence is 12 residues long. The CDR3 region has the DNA TGTGCCAGCAGTCCGGGTTTTTACGAGCAGTACTTC. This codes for CASSPGFYEQYF.

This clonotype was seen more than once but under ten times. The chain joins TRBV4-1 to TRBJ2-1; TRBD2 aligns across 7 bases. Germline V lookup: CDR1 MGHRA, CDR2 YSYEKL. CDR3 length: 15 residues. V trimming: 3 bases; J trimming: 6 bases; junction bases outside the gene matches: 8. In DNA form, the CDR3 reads TGCGCCAGCAGCCACCAGGACCAGCGGGGCAATGAGCAGTTCTTC. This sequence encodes CASSHQDQRGNEQFF.

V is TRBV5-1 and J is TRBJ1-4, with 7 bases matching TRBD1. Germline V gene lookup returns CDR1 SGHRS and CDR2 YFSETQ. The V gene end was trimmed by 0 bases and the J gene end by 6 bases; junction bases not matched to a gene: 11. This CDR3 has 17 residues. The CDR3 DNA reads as TGCGCCAGCAGCTTGGAGCCTCCGGGACAGTTGTATGAAAAACTGTTTTTT. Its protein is CASSLEPPGQLYEKLFF.

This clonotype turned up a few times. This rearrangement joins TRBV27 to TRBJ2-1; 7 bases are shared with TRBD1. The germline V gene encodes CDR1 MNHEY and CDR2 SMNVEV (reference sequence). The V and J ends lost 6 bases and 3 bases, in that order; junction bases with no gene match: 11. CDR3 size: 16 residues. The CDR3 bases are TGTGCCAGCAGAGCGCAGGGACAGCTATTCTACAATGAGCAGTTCTTC. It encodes CASRAQGQLFYNEQFF.

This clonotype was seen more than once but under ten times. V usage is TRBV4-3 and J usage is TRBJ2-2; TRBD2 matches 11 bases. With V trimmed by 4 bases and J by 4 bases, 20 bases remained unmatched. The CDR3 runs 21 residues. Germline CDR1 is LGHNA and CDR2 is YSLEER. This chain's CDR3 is CASSPASPGLAGGRGTGELFF. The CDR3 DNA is TGCGCCAGCAGCCCAGCCTCGCCGGGTCTAGCGGGAGGTCGGGGCACCGGGGAGCTGTTTTTT.

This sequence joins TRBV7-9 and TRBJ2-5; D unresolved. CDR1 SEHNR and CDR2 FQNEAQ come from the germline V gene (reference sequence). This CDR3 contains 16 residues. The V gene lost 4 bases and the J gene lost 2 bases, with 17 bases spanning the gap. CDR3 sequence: CASSSPNGYLQETQYF. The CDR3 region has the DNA TGTGCCAGCAGCTCCCCGAATGGCTACCTTCAAGAGACCCAGTACTTC.

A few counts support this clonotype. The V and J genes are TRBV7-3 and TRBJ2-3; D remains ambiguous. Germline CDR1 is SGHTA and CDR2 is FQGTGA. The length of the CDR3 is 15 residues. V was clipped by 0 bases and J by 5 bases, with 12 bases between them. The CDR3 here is CASSLTTSPQDTQYF. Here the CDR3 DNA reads TGTGCCAGCAGCTTAACCACATCGCCCCAAGATACGCAGTATTTT.

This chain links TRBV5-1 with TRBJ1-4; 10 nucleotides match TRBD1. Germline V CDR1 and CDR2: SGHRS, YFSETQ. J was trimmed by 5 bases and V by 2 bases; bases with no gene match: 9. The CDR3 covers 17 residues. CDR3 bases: TGCGCCAGCAGCTTCGGACAGGGGGACGGGGAGAATGAAAAACTGTTTTTT. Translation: CASSFGQGDGENEKLFF.